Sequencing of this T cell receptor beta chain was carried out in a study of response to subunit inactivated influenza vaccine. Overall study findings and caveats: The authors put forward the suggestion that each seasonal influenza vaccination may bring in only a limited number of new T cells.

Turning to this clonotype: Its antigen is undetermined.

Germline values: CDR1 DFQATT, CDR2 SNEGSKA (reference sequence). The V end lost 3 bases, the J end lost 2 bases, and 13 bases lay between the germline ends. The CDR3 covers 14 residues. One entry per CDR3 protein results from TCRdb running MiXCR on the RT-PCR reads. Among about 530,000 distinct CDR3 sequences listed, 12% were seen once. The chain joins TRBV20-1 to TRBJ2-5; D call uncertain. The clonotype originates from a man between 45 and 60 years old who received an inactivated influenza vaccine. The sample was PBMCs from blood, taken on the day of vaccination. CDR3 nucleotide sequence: TGCAGTGCTAGGAGAGGCAGCCTTCAAGAGACCCAGTACTTC. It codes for CSARRGSLQETQYF.